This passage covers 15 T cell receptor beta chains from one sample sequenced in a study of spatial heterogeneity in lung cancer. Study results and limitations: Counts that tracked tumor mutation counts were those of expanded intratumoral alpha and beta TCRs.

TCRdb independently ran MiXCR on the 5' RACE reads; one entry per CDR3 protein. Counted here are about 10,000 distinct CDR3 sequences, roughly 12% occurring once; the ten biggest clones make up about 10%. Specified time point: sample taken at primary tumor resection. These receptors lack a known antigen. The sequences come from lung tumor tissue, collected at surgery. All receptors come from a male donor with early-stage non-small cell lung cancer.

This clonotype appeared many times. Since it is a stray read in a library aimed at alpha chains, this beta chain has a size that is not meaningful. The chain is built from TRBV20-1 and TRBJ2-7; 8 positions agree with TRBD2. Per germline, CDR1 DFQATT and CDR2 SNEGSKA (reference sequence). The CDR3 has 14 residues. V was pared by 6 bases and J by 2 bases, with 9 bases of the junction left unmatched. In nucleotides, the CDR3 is TGCAGTGCCTTGACTAGCGTTACCGCCTACGAGCAGTACTTC. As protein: CSALTSVTAYEQYF.

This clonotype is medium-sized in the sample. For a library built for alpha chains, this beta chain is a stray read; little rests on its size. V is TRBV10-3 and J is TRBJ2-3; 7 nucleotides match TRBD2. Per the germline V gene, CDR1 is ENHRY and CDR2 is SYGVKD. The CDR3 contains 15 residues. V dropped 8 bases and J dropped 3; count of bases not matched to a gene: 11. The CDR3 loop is CAIRGGSSETDTQYF. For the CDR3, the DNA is TGTGCCATCCGGGGCGGGAGCTCTGAAACAGATACGCAGTATTTT.

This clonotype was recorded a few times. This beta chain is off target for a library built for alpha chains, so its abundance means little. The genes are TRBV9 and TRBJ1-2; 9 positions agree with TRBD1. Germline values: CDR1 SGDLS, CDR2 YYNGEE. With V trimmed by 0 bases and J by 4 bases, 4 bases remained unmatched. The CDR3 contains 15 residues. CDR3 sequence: CASSVGQGGAYGYTF. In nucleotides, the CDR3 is TGTGCCAGCAGCGTAGGACAGGGGGGCGCCTATGGCTACACCTTC.

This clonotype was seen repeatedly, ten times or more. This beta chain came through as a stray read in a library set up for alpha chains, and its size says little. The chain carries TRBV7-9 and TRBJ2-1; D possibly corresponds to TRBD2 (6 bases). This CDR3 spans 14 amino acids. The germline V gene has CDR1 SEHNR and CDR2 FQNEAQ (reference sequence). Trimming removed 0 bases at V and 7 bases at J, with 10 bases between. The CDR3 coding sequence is TGTGCCAGCAGCTTAGCGGGAGGTCCGAATGAGCAGTTCTTC. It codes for CASSLAGGPNEQFF. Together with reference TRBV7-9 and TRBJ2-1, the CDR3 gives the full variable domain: DTGVSQNPRHKITKRGQNVTFRCDPISEHNRLYWYRQTLGQGPEFLTYFQNEAQLEKSRLLSDRFSAERPKGSFSTLEIQRTEQGDSAMYLCASSLAGGPNEQFFGPGTRLTVL.

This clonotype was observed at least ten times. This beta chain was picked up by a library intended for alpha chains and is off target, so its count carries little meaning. The CDR3 DNA is TGCAGTGCTAGAGATCAGGCGAGGGGGATGAACAATGAGCAGTTCTTC. Protein: CSARDQARGMNNEQFF. The V gene is TRBV20-1, the J gene TRBJ2-1, with D perhaps matching TRBD1 (6 bases). The CDR3 covers 16 residues. Germline values: CDR1 DFQATT, CDR2 SNEGSKA (reference sequence). V gave up 0 bases and J gave up 5 bases, with 17 bases separating them.

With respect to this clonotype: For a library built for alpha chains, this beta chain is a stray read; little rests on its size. The CDR3 region has the DNA TGTGCCAGCAGACGGGACACTCTGAACACTGAAGCTTTCTTT. It codes for CASRRDTLNTEAFF. This chain joins TRBV6-2 or TRBV6-3 and TRBJ1-1; D is possibly TRBD1 (6 bases). Trimming removed 6 bases from V and 0 bases from J, with 11 bases in between. The V gene's germline CDR1 is MNHEY and CDR2 SVGEGT. The CDR3 extends over 14 amino acids.

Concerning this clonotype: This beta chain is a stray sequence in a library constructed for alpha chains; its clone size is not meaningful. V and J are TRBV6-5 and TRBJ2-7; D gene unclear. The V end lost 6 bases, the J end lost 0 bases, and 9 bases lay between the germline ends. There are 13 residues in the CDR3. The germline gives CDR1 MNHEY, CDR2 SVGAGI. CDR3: CASRPGSSYEQYF. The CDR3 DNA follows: TGTGCCAGCAGGCCAGGCAGCTCCTACGAGCAGTACTTC.

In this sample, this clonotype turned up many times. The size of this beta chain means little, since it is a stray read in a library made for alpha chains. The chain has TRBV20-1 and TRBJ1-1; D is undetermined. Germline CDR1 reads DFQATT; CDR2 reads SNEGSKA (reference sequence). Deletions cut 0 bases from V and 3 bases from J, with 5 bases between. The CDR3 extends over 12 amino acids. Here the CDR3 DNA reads TGCAGTGCTAGAGAGCCCGACACTGAAGCTTTCTTT. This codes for CSAREPDTEAFF.

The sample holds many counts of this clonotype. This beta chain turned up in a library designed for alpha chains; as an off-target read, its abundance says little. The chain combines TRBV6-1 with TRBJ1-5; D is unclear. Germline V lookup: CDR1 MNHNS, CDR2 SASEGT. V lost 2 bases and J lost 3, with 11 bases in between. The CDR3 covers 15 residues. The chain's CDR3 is CASSERWGANQPQHF. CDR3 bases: TGTGCCAGCAGTGAACGGTGGGGTGCCAATCAGCCCCAGCATTTT.

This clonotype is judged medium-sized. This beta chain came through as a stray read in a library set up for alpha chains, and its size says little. The CDR3 protein is CASRTGGSNQPQHF. Here the CDR3 DNA reads TGTGCCAGTAGGACAGGGGGAAGCAATCAGCCCCAGCATTTT. The chain uses TRBV2 and TRBJ1-5, with 10 nucleotides matching TRBD1. J gave up 1 base and V 9 bases, and 3 bases lay outside the gene matches. CDR1 is SNHLY, CDR2 FYNNEI, per germline. The CDR3 is 14 residues long.

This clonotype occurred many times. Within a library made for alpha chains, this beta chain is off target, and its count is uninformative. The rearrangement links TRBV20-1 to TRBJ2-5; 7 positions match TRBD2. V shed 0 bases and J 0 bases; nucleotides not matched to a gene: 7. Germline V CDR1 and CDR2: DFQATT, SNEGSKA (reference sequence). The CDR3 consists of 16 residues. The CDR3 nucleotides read TGCAGTGCTAGAGATTGGGCTAGCGGAAACCAAGAGACCCAGTACTTC. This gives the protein CSARDWASGNQETQYF.

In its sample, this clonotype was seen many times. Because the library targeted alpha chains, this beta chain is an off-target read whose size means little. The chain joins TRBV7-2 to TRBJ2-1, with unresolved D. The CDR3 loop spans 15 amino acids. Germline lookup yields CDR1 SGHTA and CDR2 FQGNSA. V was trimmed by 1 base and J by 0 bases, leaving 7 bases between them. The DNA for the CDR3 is TGTGCCAGCAGCTTAGGAGGTGGCTCCTACAATGAGCAGTTCTTC. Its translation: CASSLGGGSYNEQFF.

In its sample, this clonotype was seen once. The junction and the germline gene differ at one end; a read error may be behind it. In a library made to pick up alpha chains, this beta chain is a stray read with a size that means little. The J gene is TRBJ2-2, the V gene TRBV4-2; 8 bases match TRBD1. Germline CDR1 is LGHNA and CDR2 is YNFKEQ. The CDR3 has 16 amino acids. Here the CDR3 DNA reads TGTGTCAGCAGCCAAGACCGGACAGGGTTGGCCGGGGAGCTGCTTTTT. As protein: CVSSQDRTGLAGELLF.

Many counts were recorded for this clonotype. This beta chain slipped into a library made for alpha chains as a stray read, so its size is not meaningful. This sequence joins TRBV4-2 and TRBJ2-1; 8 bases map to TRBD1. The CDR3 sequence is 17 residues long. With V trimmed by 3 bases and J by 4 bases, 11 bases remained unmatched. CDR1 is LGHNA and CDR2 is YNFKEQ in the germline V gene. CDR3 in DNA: TGTGCCAGCAGCCAGTACTACCGGGACAGGTATTACAATGAGCAGTTCTTC. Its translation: CASSQYYRDRYYNEQFF.

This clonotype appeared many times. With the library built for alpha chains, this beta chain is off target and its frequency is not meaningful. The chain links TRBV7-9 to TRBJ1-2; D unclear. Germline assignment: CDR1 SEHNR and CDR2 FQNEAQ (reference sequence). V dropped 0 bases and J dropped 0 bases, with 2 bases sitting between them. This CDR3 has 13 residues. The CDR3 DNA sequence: TGTGCCAGCAGCTTAGCAGCTAACTATGGCTACACCTTC. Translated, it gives CASSLAANYGYTF.